Each of the 26 T cell receptor beta chains below was sequenced from the same sample in a study of T-cell reconstitution after alpha-beta-depleted transplantation in children (TCRdb year 2016). The library relied on PCR. The sequencer listed for this sample is Illumina HiSeq 2500. Molecular barcoding was employed in the preparation of TCR libraries, with unique molecular identifiers being used to normalize TCRbeta repertoire quantification. TCRdb trimmed the raw reads at Q25, called clones with MiXCR and kept productive beta chains. Rows merge per CDR3 protein into single entries with the most common DNA and genes. The sample profile shows a few hundred thousand distinct CDR3 sequences; roughly a tenth of them were found once. Approximately 6.2% of the sample goes to the ten largest clones. Sequencing used PBMCs from the stem cell graft donor, obtained from the stem cell graft. Source of these receptors: a human donor who donated a stem cell graft to a child with acute lymphoblastic leukemia.

This clonotype was seen a handful of times. The gene calls are TRBV5-1 and TRBJ2-3; D remains ambiguous. The germline CDR1 and CDR2 sequences are SGHRS and YFSETQ. V was pared by 0 bases and J by 0 bases, with 8 bases between. The CDR3 spans 15 residues. In nucleotides, the CDR3 is TGCGCCAGCAGCTTGGAAGGAATTAGCACAGATACGCAGTATTTT. Amino acid sequence: CASSLEGISTDTQYF.

This clonotype was counted many times. The rearrangement uses TRBV6-5 and TRBJ1-5; D may be TRBD1 (5 bases). CDR1 and CDR2 from the germline V gene are MNHEY and SVGAGI. CDR3 size: 13 residues. V lost 6 bases to trimming and J lost 4 bases, with 10 bases between them. Here the CDR3 reads CASRRDLNQPQHF. DNA of the CDR3: TGTGCCAGCAGGCGGGACCTAAATCAGCCCCAGCATTTT.

With respect to this clonotype: The junction and the germline gene differ at one end; a read error may be behind it. The chain joins TRBV27 to TRBJ2-4; 8 nucleotides agree with TRBD1. The CDR3 has 12 residues. Germline CDR1 is MNHEY and CDR2 is SMNVEV (reference sequence). The CDR3 DNA sequence: TGTGCCAGCAGTACAGGACAGGGAGAGTGGTCCTTC. Translation gives CASSTGQGEWSF.

This chain joins TRBV7-9 and TRBJ2-3, with D perhaps assigned TRBD1 or TRBD2 (6 bases each). Germline CDR1 SEHNR, CDR2 FQNEAQ (reference sequence). The CDR3 is 16 residues long. The ends were cut back, 4 bases at V and 4 bases at J, with 18 bases in the middle. CDR3 nucleotides: TGTGCCAGCAGCTCGTATACGGGGGCATTGCCAGATACGCAGTATTTT. Its protein product is CASSSYTGALPDTQYF.

This clonotype showed up just a few times. V and J are TRBV10-2 and TRBJ1-2; D is perhaps TRBD1 (5 bases). V lost 0 bases, J lost 2 bases, and 10 bases lay in between. This CDR3 has 15 amino acids. Germline V lookup: CDR1 WSHSY, CDR2 SAAADI. CDR3 loop: CASSESMQGNYGYTF. CDR3 bases: TGCGCCAGCAGTGAGTCTATGCAGGGCAACTATGGCTACACCTTC.

This clonotype has only a few counts. The rearrangement links TRBV12-3 or TRBV12-4 to TRBJ1-6; TRBD1 aligns across 7 bases. V gave up 6 bases and J gave up 8 bases; unmatched junction bases: 4. This CDR3 is built from 13 residues. As DNA, the CDR3 is TGTGCCAGCAGAATAACAGGGGATTCACCCCTCCACTTT. It translates to CASRITGDSPLHF.

J is TRBJ2-1 and V is TRBV7-6, with D possibly being TRBD1 (5 bases). Germline V gene sequence: CDR1 SGHVS, CDR2 FNYEAQ. This CDR3 contains 16 residues. Trimming removed 1 base from V and 4 bases from J, with 14 bases in between. The CDR3 region has the DNA TGTGCCAGCAGCTTAGGTTCCAGGGATATTTACAATGAGCAGTTCTTC. Translation gives CASSLGSRDIYNEQFF. Full variable domain (remainder filled in from reference TRBV7-6 and TRBJ2-1): GAGVSQSPRYKVTKRGQDVALRCDPISGHVSLYWYRQALGQGPEFLTYFNYEAQQDKSGLPNDRFSAERPEGSISTLTIQRTEQRDSAMYRCASSLGSRDIYNEQFFGPGTRLTVL.

This clonotype was seen a handful of times. The V and J genes are TRBV12-3 or TRBV12-4 and TRBJ1-5; possible D gene TRBD1, 5 bases. V was clipped by 6 bases and J by 3 bases, with 12 bases between them. The CDR3 totals 14 residues. CDR3 coding DNA: TGTGCCAGCAGGCCCGGGGGGACCAATCAGCCCCAGCATTTT. Amino acid sequence: CASRPGGTNQPQHF.

This sequence joins TRBV5-1 and TRBJ1-5; D is possibly TRBD1 (5 bases). V gave up 4 bases and J gave up 3 bases, with 11 bases separating them. CDR1 is SGHRS and CDR2 is YFSETQ in the germline V gene. This CDR3 comprises 14 residues. The CDR3 sequence is CASSVTGDNQPQHF. CDR3 DNA sequence: TGCGCCAGCAGCGTGACGGGGGACAATCAGCCCCAGCATTTT.

In its sample, this clonotype was seen a few times. The V and J genes are TRBV7-9 and TRBJ1-2, with D hard to call. This CDR3 contains 11 residues. Germline lookup yields CDR1 SEHNR and CDR2 FQNEAQ (reference sequence). Between the trimmed V and J ends, which lost 3 bases and 10 bases, there was a span of 9 bases. The CDR3 DNA reads as TGTGCCAGCAGCTTCGAGGGAGCCTACACCTTC. Translating it yields CASSFEGAYTF.

This clonotype has at least ten counts. The chain uses TRBV24-1 and TRBJ1-1; 7 bases fit TRBD1. The CDR3 contains 16 residues. Germline V CDR1 and CDR2: KGHDR, SFDVKD. J gave up 4 bases and V 11 bases, and 18 bases lay outside the gene matches. The CDR3 region is CANHPGCGAGGTEAFF. CDR3 coding DNA: TGTGCCAACCACCCCGGGTGTGGGGCAGGGGGCACTGAAGCTTTCTTT.

The J gene is TRBJ1-2, the V gene TRBV13, with TRBD1 matching 11 bases. The junction had 7 bases not matched to a gene; V was cut back by 4 bases and J by 6 bases. CDR3 length equals 15 residues. Germline V CDR1 and CDR2: PRHDT, FYEKMQ (reference sequence). The CDR3, as DNA: TGTGCCAGCAGCTCCCGCTGGACAGGGGGCGATGGCTACACCTTC. Its translation is CASSSRWTGGDGYTF.

This clonotype was found a few times. The chain carries TRBV23-1 and TRBJ1-2; 8 nucleotides align to TRBD1. TRBV23-1 is noted as an ORF with a role that remains uncertain. Trimming cost V 0 bases and J 0 bases; bases outside gene matches: 12. The CDR3 covers 19 residues. The CDR3 DNA follows: TGCGCCAGCAGTCAATCTTCGAGGAGCTTACAGGGGGCTAACTATGGCTACACCTTC. Its translation is CASSQSSRSLQGANYGYTF.

This clonotype has a handful of counts. V usage is TRBV10-1 and J usage is TRBJ1-5; D unresolved. V lost 0 bases and J 15 bases, leaving 18 bases between the germline ends. Germline lookup yields CDR1 WNHNN and CDR2 SYGVQD (reference sequence). The CDR3 has 14 amino acids. CDR3 region: CASSESASVGPLHF. The CDR3 nucleotides read TGCGCCAGCAGTGAGTCAGCCTCGGTGGGTCCGTTGCATTTT.

As concerns this clonotype: One base away lies a much larger clone, so this may be a sequencing read error. This chain uses TRBV28 with TRBJ2-5; a possible D gene is TRBD1 (5 bases). CDR1 is MDHEN, CDR2 SYDVKM, per germline. This CDR3 has 18 residues. CDR3 protein: CAISFQGSGSRRQETQYF. DNA for the CDR3: TGTGCCATCAGTTTCCAGGGATCTGGCTCAAGAAGACAAGAGACCCAGTACTTC.

The sample holds a few counts of this clonotype. The CDR3 region has the DNA TGTGCCAGCAGCGTACCGGGGGCCTACGAGCAGTACTTC. Translated, it gives CASSVPGAYEQYF. The V gene is TRBV14, the J gene TRBJ2-7; weak D call: TRBD2 (6 bases). V was cut by 5 bases and J by 2 bases, with 10 bases left in between. This CDR3 has 13 residues. The germline CDR1 and CDR2 sequences are SGHDN and FVKESK.

This clonotype came up a few times. The rearrangement uses TRBV19 and TRBJ2-1, with D possibly called TRBD1 or TRBD2 (6 bases each). Per the germline V gene, CDR1 is LNHDA and CDR2 is SQIVND (reference sequence). The CDR3 covers 11 residues. V was trimmed by 7 bases and J by 11 bases, leaving 12 bases between them. Here the CDR3 reads CASKGGHQQFF. The CDR3 region has the DNA TGTGCCAGTAAAGGGGGGCATCAGCAGTTCTTC. Using reference TRBV19 and TRBJ2-1 for the parts outside the CDR3, the full variable domain is DGGITQSPKYLFRKEGQNVTLSCEQNLNHDAMYWYRQDPGQGLRLIYYSQIVNDFQKGDIAEGYSVSREKKESFPLTVTSAQKNPTAFYLCASKGGHQQFFGPGTRLTVL.

Ten or more counts support this clonotype. The V and J genes are TRBV19 and TRBJ2-3; D unresolved. Trimming took 3 bases from V and 0 from J, leaving 7 bases between them. This CDR3 has 14 amino acids. Looked up from germline, CDR1 is LNHDA and CDR2 is SQIVND (reference sequence). CDR3 nucleotides: TGTGCCAGTAGTATTGGCCCTAGCACAGATACGCAGTATTTT. It is translated as CASSIGPSTDTQYF.

The rearrangement links TRBV7-2 to TRBJ2-1; D gene unclear. There are 14 residues in the CDR3. Germline CDR1 and CDR2: SGHTA and FQGNSA. V was shortened by 1 base and J by 7 bases, with 11 bases between the two germline ends. The CDR3 sequence is CASSLGQASNEQFF. For the CDR3, the DNA is TGTGCCAGCAGCTTAGGGCAGGCGAGTAATGAGCAGTTCTTC.

This clonotype appeared a few times. This chain connects TRBV6-1 to TRBJ2-7, with TRBD2 matching 9 bases. The germline CDR1 and CDR2 sequences are MNHNS and SASEGT. The CDR3 contains 15 residues. Losses at the gene ends were 2 bases for V and 3 bases for J; bases not matched to a gene: 5. The CDR3 DNA sequence: TGTGCCAGCAGTGAACGGGCGGGGGGGCTCTACGAGCAGTACTTC. Amino acids: CASSERAGGLYEQYF.

The chain uses TRBV6-2 or TRBV6-3 and TRBJ2-3; possibly TRBD1 or TRBD2 for D (5 bases each). The germline CDR1 and CDR2 sequences are MNHEY and SVGEGT. The CDR3 runs to 15 residues. V lost 10 bases to trimming and J lost 1 base, with 18 bases between them. CDR3 nucleotide sequence: TGTGCCACTTCGGGGTGGGGCATGGGCACAGATACGCAGTATTTT. Translation: CATSGWGMGTDTQYF.

The CDR3: CASSQVAMSYNEQFF. In DNA, the CDR3 is TGTGCCAGCAGCCAAGTGGCTATGTCCTACAATGAGCAGTTCTTC. The genes are TRBV3-1 and TRBJ2-1, with D unresolved. CDR3 size: 15 residues. The germline CDR1 and CDR2 sequences are LGHDT and YNNKEL (reference sequence). Trimming took off 1 base at V and 1 base at J, with 8 bases between the two ends.

V is TRBV19 and J is TRBJ2-7, with D possibly matching TRBD1 (6 bases). CDR1 is LNHDA, CDR2 SQIVND, per germline (reference sequence). This CDR3 contains 14 residues. V was trimmed by 6 bases and J by 0 bases, leaving 12 bases between them. The CDR3 is CASRAGQFSYEQYF. CDR3 DNA sequence: TGTGCCAGTAGGGCTGGACAGTTCTCCTACGAGCAGTACTTC.

The rearrangement uses TRBV11-2 and TRBJ2-3, with a possible D match to TRBD2 (6 bases). The V end was cut by 5 bases, the J end by 3 bases, with 18 bases between. CDR1 and CDR2 from the germline V gene are SGHAT and FQNNGV. CDR3 length equals 16 residues. CDR3 DNA sequence: TGTGCCAGCAGCCCCGGGGCAGGGAGGAGGACAGATACGCAGTATTTT. Residues: CASSPGAGRRTDTQYF.

The J gene is TRBJ2-2, the V gene TRBV2; the D is unclear. The germline CDR1 and CDR2 sequences are SNHLY and FYNNEI. The CDR3 length is 14 residues. Trimming cost V 6 bases and J 6 bases, with 14 bases left between them. CDR3 DNA sequence: TGTGCCAGCAGGGCCTCTAGAGTCGCCGGGGAGCTGTTTTTT. Protein product: CASRASRVAGELFF.

The sample holds many counts of this clonotype. The chain joins TRBV12-3 or TRBV12-4 to TRBJ2-3; 9 nucleotides agree with TRBD1. The CDR3 consists of 15 residues. V lost 3 bases, J lost 5 bases, and 6 bases stayed unmatched. The CDR3 sequence: CASSLVQGAQDTQYF. The CDR3 DNA is TGTGCCAGCAGTTTGGTACAGGGGGCACAAGATACGCAGTATTTT.